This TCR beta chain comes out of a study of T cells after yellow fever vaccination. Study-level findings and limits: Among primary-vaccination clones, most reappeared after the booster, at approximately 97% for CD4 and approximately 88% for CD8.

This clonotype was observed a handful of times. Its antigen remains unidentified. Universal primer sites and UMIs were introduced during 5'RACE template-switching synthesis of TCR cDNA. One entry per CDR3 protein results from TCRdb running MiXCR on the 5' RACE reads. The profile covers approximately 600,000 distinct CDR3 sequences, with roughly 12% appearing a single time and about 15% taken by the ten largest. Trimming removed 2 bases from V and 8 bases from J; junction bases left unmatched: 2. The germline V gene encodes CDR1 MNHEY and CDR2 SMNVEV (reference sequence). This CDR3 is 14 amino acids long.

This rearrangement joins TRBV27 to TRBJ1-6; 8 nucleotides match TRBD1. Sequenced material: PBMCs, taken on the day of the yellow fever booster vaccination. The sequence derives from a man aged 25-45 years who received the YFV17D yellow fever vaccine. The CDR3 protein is CASSLTTGDSPLHF. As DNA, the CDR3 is TGTGCCAGCAGTTTAACGACAGGGGATTCACCCCTCCACTTT.